Listed here are 10 T cell receptor beta chains from one sample, sequenced in a study of T cell responses to AZD1222 COVID-19 vaccine (dated by TCRdb to the early 2020s). Library preparation employed the immunoSEQ multiplex PCR assay. Imported from immuneACCESS, the table was reduced by TCRdb to in-frame sequences with V and J called. These copies leave out some clones; in studies compared against another copy, an unresolved V gene accounts for under half, and the cause of the remainder is not known. In all, the sample holds 100,000 to 120,000 clones, and around nine tenths of those were seen once. Jointly, the top ten make up about 9.1% of the sample. This specimen's time point label, per the study, means: baseline before first vaccination. This specimen was peripheral blood, taken on day 0 of AZD1222 vaccination. The receptors come from an adult in good health.

This clone has more than one count but fewer than ten. The chain couples TRBV7-2 to TRBJ1-5, with 8 bases aligning to TRBD1. The CDR3 loop spans 15 amino acids. Per the germline V gene, CDR1 is SGHTA and CDR2 is FQGNSA. The V gene end was trimmed by 4 bases and the J gene end by 9 bases; junction bases not matched to a gene: 11. CDR3 sequence (DNA): TGTGCCAGCAGCTCAGGACAGGGCCGGGGATGGCCCCAGCATTTT. Translating gives CASSSGQGRGWPQHF.

CDR3 DNA: TGCGCCAGCAGCAGCCGGGGGTCGGCCTATGGCTACACCTTC. Protein sequence: CASSSRGSAYGYTF. V usage is TRBV5-1 and J usage is TRBJ1-2; D is possibly TRBD1 (5 bases). Germline loops: CDR1 SGHRS, CDR2 YFSETQ. This CDR3 spans 14 amino acids. V was cut by 4 bases and J by 4 bases, with 14 bases left in between.

CDR3 in amino acids: CASSWTSSEQFF. In nucleotides, the CDR3 is TGTGCCAGCAGCTGGACTAGCAGTGAGCAGTTCTTC. V usage is TRBV11-2 and J usage is TRBJ2-1; 8 nucleotides match TRBD2. V was clipped by 4 bases and J by 9 bases; unmatched bases: 2. Per germline, CDR1 SGHAT and CDR2 FQNNGV. This CDR3 is built from 12 residues.

This chain uses TRBV11-3 with TRBJ2-3; 7 nucleotides line up with TRBD2. V gave up 1 base and J gave up 3 bases; unmatched junction bases: 13. CDR1 is SGHNT, CDR2 YENEEA, per germline. The CDR3 has 18 amino acids. The CDR3 sequence is CASSLGGGSGLPTDTQYF. The CDR3 DNA reads TGTGCCAGCAGCTTAGGTGGTGGTAGCGGGCTCCCGACAGATACGCAGTATTTT.

The rearrangement uses TRBV5-8 and TRBJ1-4; D is unresolved. Germline V gene data show CDR1 as SGHTS and CDR2 as YDEGEE. V dropped 0 bases and J dropped 11 bases, with 11 bases sitting between them. CDR3 length: 13 residues. CDR3 DNA sequence: TGTGCCAGCAGCTTGGGGGAGATGGATAAACTGTTTTTT. This gives the protein CASSLGEMDKLFF.

The rearrangement joins TRBV5-1 to TRBJ2-7; 9 bases are shared with TRBD1. Germline values: CDR1 SGHRS, CDR2 YFSETQ. Unmatched junction bases numbered 7, after V lost 3 bases and J lost 0 bases. The CDR3 sequence is 16 residues long. In DNA form, the CDR3 reads TGCGCCAGCAGCTCCGGGACAGGGCCGGGCTCCTACGAGCAGTACTTC. Residues: CASSSGTGPGSYEQYF.

The V call is TRBV7-9, the J call TRBJ2-5; TRBD2 matches 9 bases. Per germline, CDR1 SEHNR and CDR2 FQNEAQ (reference sequence). The CDR3 loop spans 13 amino acids. J lost 2 bases, V lost 11 bases, and 6 bases had no gene match. The CDR3 loop is CAFRLAGQETQYF. The CDR3 region has the DNA TGTGCCTTCCGGCTAGCGGGACAAGAGACCCAGTACTTC.

This chain uses TRBV7-2 with TRBJ1-3; D remains ambiguous. CDR3 length: 14 residues. Germline CDR1 reads SGHTA; CDR2 reads FQGNSA. Trimming removed 1 base from V and 2 bases from J, with 6 bases in between. The CDR3 loop reads CASSLGVPGNTIYF. CDR3 bases: TGTGCCAGCAGCTTAGGAGTCCCTGGAAACACCATATATTTT. Supplemented by reference TRBV7-2 and TRBJ1-3, the full variable domain reads GAGVSQSPSNKVTEKGKDVELRCDPISGHTALYWYRQSLGQGLEFLIYFQGNSAPDKSGLPSDRFSAERTGGSVSTLTIQRTQQEDSAVYLCASSLGVPGNTIYFGEGSWLTVV.

The chain couples TRBV7-2 to TRBJ2-3; the D is unclear. The CDR3 spans 13 residues. V was trimmed by 5 bases and J by 9 bases, leaving 15 bases between them. The germline gives CDR1 SGHTA, CDR2 FQGNSA. CDR3 nucleotides: TGTGCCAGCAGCCCTCAACAAACCGGGACGCAGTATTTT. This sequence encodes CASSPQQTGTQYF.

The rearrangement joins TRBV30 to TRBJ1-1, with D hard to call. The CDR3 sequence is 14 residues long. Trimming removed 4 bases at V and 2 bases at J, with 14 bases between. Germline-derived CDR1 and CDR2 are GTSNPN and SVGIG (reference sequence). The CDR3 coding sequence is TGTGCCTGGACCATTGACCCAGCTAACACTGAAGCTTTCTTT. It translates to CAWTIDPANTEAFF.